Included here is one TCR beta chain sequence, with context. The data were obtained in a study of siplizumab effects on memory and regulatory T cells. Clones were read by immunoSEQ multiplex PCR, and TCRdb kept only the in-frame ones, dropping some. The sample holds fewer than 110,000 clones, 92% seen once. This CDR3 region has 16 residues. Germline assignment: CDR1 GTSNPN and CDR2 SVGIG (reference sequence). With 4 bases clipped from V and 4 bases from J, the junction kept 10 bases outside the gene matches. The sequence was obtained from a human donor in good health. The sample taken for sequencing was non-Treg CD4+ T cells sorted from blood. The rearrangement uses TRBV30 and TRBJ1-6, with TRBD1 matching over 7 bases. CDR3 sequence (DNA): TGTGCCTGGATGTCAGGCAGGGGGTCATATAATTCACCCCTCCACTTT. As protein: CAWMSGRGSYNSPLHF.